A selection of T cell receptor beta chains follows, all from one sample in a study of blood T cell repertoires in COVID-19. Generated by immunoSEQ multiplex PCR, the TCRdb table keeps only in-frame clones and is missing some. The data hold fewer than 120,000 clones, with around 74% observed a single time. The specimen was peripheral blood. Every receptor here comes from a woman in her fifties or sixties with acute or convalescent COVID-19. The CDR3 runs from the conserved cysteine through the conserved F or W. D genes are given only for firm matches. Clone size is not always given. Where it is, it says once, few, many or a class for expanded clones.

CDR3 protein: CASRKGAPAEAFF; CDR3 DNA: TGTGCCAGCAGAAAAGGGGCCCCAGCTGAAGCTTTCTTT; V gene: TRBV2; J gene: TRBJ1-1; clone size: few; D gene: .
CDR3 protein: CASSPGATIYF; CDR3 DNA: TGTGCCAGCTCCCCGGGAGCCACCATATATTTT; V gene: TRBV18; J gene: TRBJ1-3; clone size: .; D gene: .
CDR3 protein: CASSFRQGNTEAFF; CDR3 DNA: TGTGCCAGCAGTTTCCGACAGGGGAACACTGAAGCTTTCTTT; V gene: TRBV11-2; J gene: TRBJ1-1; clone size: .; D gene: TRBD1
CDR3 protein: CASRRGQGAVEQYF; CDR3 DNA: TGTGCCAGCAGAAGGGGACAGGGGGCTGTCGAGCAGTACTTC; V gene: TRBV2; J gene: TRBJ2-7; clone size: once; D gene: TRBD1
CDR3 protein: CASSQITGSYEQYF; CDR3 DNA: TGTGCCAGCAGCCAGATAACAGGATCCTACGAGCAGTACTTC; V gene: TRBV14; J gene: TRBJ2-7; clone size: .; D gene: .
CDR3 protein: CASSIGRVVTDTQYF; CDR3 DNA: TGTGCCAGTAGTATTGGCAGGGTCGTCACAGATACGCAGTATTTT; V gene: TRBV19; J gene: TRBJ2-3; clone size: .; D gene: .
CDR3 protein: CASSPRQGTYEQYF; CDR3 DNA: TGTGCCAGCTCACCTCGACAGGGGACCTACGAGCAGTACTTC; V gene: TRBV18; J gene: TRBJ2-7; clone size: .; D gene: TRBD1
CDR3 protein: CATSPGGSSSAEAFF; CDR3 DNA: TGTGCCACCAGTCCAGGGGGTAGTAGTAGCGCTGAAGCTTTCTTT; V gene: TRBV24-1; J gene: TRBJ1-1; clone size: .; D gene: TRBD1
CDR3 protein: CSVGRDNQPQHF; CDR3 DNA: TGCAGCGTTGGACGGGACAATCAGCCCCAGCATTTT; V gene: TRBV29-1; J gene: TRBJ1-5; clone size: .; D gene: .
CDR3 protein: CASSAPGAGEYNEQFF; CDR3 DNA: TGTGCCAGCAGCGCCCCCGGGGCGGGGGAGTACAATGAGCAGTTCTTC; V gene: TRBV9; J gene: TRBJ2-1; clone size: .; D gene: TRBD2
CDR3 protein: CASSHPGLRATEAFF; CDR3 DNA: TGTGCCAGCAGCCATCCGGGACTAAGGGCAACTGAAGCTTTCTTT; V gene: TRBV14; J gene: TRBJ1-1; clone size: .; D gene: .
CDR3 protein: CASSLELSNTGELFF; CDR3 DNA: TGTGCCAGCAGCTTAGAACTTTCGAACACCGGGGAGCTGTTTTTT; V gene: TRBV7-2; J gene: TRBJ2-2; clone size: once; D gene: .
CDR3 protein: CASQRYAGTGREQYF; CDR3 DNA: TGTGCCAGTCAAAGATATGCCGGGACAGGGAGGGAGCAGTACTTC; V gene: TRBV2; J gene: TRBJ2-7; clone size: few; D gene: TRBD1
CDR3 protein: CASGKRLGQGQETQYF; CDR3 DNA: TGTGCCAGCGGAAAGAGACTCGGACAGGGCCAAGAGACCCAGTACTTC; V gene: TRBV3-1/TRBV3-2; J gene: TRBJ2-5; clone size: .; D gene: TRBD1
CDR3 protein: CASSQFEATEAFF; CDR3 DNA: TGTGCCAGCAGCCAATTTGAGGCCACTGAAGCTTTCTTT; V gene: TRBV14; J gene: TRBJ1-1; clone size: .; D gene: .
CDR3 protein: CASSYSRVRGCGEHRGAVF; CDR3 DNA: TGTGCCAGCAGTTACTCTCGGGTCCGAGGGTGTGGGGAACACCGGGGAGCTGTTTTT; V gene: TRBV6-2/TRBV6-3; J gene: TRBJ2-2; clone size: .; D gene: .
CDR3 protein: CASSLGLMETQYF; CDR3 DNA: TGTGCCAGCAGCCTAGGCCTAATGGAGACCCAGTACTTC; V gene: TRBV7-3; J gene: TRBJ2-5; clone size: .; D gene: .
CDR3 protein: CASSVGRGGQGTEAFF; CDR3 DNA: TGTGCCAGCAGCGTAGGCCGGGGGGGGCAGGGCACTGAAGCTTTCTTT; V gene: TRBV9; J gene: TRBJ1-1; clone size: few; D gene: .
CDR3 protein: CASSLGRGSDTGELFF; CDR3 DNA: TGCGCCAGCAGCCTTGGGAGGGGCAGTGACACCGGGGAGCTGTTTTTT; V gene: TRBV5-1; J gene: TRBJ2-2; clone size: .; D gene: TRBD2
CDR3 protein: CAWHGRGLGANVLTF; CDR3 DNA: TGTGCCTGGCATGGCAGGGGGCTTGGGGCCAACGTCCTGACTTTC; V gene: TRBV30; J gene: TRBJ2-6; clone size: .; D gene: TRBD1
CDR3 protein: CASSRGGDTGELFF; CDR3 DNA: TGTGCCAGCAGTAGGGGGGGAGACACCGGGGAGCTGTTTTTT; V gene: TRBV7-9; J gene: TRBJ2-2; clone size: once; D gene: .
CDR3 protein: CASSLALSGSTEAFF; CDR3 DNA: TGTGCCAGCAGCTTAGCGCTGTCGGGATCCACTGAAGCTTTCTTT; V gene: TRBV7-2; J gene: TRBJ1-1; clone size: .; D gene: .
CDR3 protein: CASSLTALTGNTEAFF; CDR3 DNA: TGTGCCAGCAGCCTAACGGCCTTGACAGGGAACACTGAAGCTTTCTTT; V gene: TRBV5-4; J gene: TRBJ1-1; clone size: .; D gene: .